This TCR beta chain was profiled in a study of cytomegalovirus exposure and HLA in healthy donors. In the study overall: The roughly 120 validation repertoires matched the 600 to 700 first-cohort repertoires in platform, a later analysis reported.

Study-wide points: According to a later analysis, TCR clusters from the first cohort tended to co-occur in the 120 or so validation repertoires.

The CDR3 runs 17 residues. The ends were cut back, 3 bases at V and 5 bases at J, with 24 bases in the middle. Germline V CDR1 and CDR2: SGHRS, YFSETQ. As concerns this clone: The antigen is unknown.

TCRdb's table, derived via immunoSEQ multiplex PCR, lists solely in-frame clones and lacks some. This table has about 360,000 clones, roughly 89% appearing once. This TCR was sampled from a woman in her late teens or twenties in good health and CMV-seronegative. Sequenced: PBMCs. This chain connects TRBV5-1 to TRBJ2-7; a weak D match, TRBD2 (6 bases). Here the CDR3 reads CASSSPSPARGGDEQYF. DNA for the CDR3: TGCGCCAGCAGCTCGCCGAGTCCCGCGCGGGGTGGCGACGAGCAGTACTTC.